This T cell receptor beta chain comes out of a study of blood T cell repertoires in COVID-19. This clone was counted only a few times. This CDR3 has 12 amino acids. Germline lookup yields CDR1 SGHTA and CDR2 FQGTGA. Trimming removed 6 bases from V and 2 bases from J, with 7 bases in between. Data came from immunoSEQ multiplex PCR; TCRdb stores just in-frame clones and leaves some out. The sample has 55,000 to 75,000 clones; about 81% are singletons. The sample taken for sequencing was peripheral blood. The rearrangement joins TRBV7-3 to TRBJ1-1; tentatively, D is TRBD1 (6 bases). This clonotype was obtained from a man at least 80 years old with acute or convalescent COVID-19. CDR3 sequence reads: CASRDSNTEAFF. The DNA of the CDR3 is TGTGCCAGCAGGGACAGCAACACTGAAGCTTTCTTT.